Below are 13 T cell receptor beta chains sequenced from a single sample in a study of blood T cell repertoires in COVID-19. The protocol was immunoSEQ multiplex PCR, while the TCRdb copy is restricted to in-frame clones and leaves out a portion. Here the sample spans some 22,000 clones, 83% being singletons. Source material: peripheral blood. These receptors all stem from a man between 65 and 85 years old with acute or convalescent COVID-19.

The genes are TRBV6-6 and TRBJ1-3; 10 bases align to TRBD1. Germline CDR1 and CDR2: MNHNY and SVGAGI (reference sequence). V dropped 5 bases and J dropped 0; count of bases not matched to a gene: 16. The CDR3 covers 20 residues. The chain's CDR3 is CASSPQGGQGLASSGNTIYF. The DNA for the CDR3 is TGTGCCAGCAGTCCGCAGGGGGGACAGGGGCTTGCGAGCTCTGGAAACACCATATATTTT.

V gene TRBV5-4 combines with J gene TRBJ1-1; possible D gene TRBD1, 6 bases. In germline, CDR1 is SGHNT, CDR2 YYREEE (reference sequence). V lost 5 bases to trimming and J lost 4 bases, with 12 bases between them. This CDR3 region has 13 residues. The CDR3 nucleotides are TGTGCCAGCAGAGGGGGTGGGGGCACTGAAGCTTTCTTT. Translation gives CASRGGGGTEAFF.

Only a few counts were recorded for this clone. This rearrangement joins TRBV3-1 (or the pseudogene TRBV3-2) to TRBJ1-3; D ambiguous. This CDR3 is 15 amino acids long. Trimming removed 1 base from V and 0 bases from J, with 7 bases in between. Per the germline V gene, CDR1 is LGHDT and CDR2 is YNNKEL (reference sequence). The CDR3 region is CASSQGGNSGNTIYF. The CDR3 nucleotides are TGTGCCAGCAGCCAAGGAGGTAACTCTGGAAACACCATATATTTT.

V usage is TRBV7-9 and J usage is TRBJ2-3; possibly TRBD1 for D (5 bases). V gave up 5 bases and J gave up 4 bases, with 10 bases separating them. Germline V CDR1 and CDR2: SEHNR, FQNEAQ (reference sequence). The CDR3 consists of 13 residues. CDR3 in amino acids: CASSTTVADTQYF. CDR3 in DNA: TGTGCCAGCAGCACGACAGTCGCAGATACGCAGTATTTT.

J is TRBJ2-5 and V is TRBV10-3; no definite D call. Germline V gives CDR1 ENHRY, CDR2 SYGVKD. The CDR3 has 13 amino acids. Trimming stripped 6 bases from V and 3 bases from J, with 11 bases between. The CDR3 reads CAIREREEETQYF. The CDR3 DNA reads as TGTGCCATCAGGGAGAGAGAAGAAGAGACCCAGTACTTC.

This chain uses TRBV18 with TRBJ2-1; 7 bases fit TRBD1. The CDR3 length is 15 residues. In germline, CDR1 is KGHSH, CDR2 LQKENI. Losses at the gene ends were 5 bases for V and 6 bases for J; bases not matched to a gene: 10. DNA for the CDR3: TGTGCCAGCTCATCACAGGGGACATTAGGCAATGAGCAGTTCTTC. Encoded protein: CASSSQGTLGNEQFF.

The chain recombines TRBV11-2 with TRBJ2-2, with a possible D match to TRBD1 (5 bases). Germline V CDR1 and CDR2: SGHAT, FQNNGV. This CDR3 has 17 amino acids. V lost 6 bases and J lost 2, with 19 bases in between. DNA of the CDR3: TGTGCCAGCAGGCTGACAGTCCAGTCTCCTAACACCGGGGAGCTGTTTTTT. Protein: CASRLTVQSPNTGELFF.

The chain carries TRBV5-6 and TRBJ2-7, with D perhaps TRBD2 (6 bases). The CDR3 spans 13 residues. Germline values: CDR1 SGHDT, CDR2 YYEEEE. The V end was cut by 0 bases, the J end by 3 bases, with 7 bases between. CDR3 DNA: TGTGCCAGCAGCTTGGGGACTAACTACGAGCAGTACTTC. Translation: CASSLGTNYEQYF.

The CDR3 reads CASSPGGIRNSPLHF. CDR3 nucleotides: TGTGCCAGCAGCCCGGGGGGCATCCGAAATTCACCCCTCCACTTT. The genes are TRBV11-1 and TRBJ1-6, with D perhaps matching TRBD1 (6 bases). Germline V CDR1 and CDR2: SGHAT, FQDESV (reference sequence). V lost 5 bases and J 7 bases, leaving 15 bases between the germline ends. This CDR3 comprises 15 residues.

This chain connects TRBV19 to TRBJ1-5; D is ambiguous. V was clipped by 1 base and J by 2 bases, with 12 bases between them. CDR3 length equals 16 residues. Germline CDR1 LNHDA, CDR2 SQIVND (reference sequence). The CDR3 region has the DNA TGTGCCAGTAGTATAGTGGTGGGCTTCGGCAATCAGCCCCAGCATTTT. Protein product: CASSIVVGFGNQPQHF. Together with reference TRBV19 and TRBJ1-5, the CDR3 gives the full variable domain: DGGITQSPKYLFRKEGQNVTLSCEQNLNHDAMYWYRQDPGQGLRLIYYSQIVNDFQKGDIAEGYSVSREKKESFPLTVTSAQKNPTAFYLCASSIVVGFGNQPQHFGDGTRLSIL.

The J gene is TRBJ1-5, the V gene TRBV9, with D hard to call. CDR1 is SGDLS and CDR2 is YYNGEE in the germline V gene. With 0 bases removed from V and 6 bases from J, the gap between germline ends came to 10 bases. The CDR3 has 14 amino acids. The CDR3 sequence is CASSVAGEVQPQHF. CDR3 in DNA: TGTGCCAGCAGCGTAGCTGGAGAGGTTCAGCCCCAGCATTTT.

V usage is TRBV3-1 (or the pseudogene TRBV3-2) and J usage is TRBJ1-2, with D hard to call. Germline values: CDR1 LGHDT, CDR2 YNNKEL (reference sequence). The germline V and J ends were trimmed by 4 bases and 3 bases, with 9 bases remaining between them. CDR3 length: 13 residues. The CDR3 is CASSLRSDYGYTF. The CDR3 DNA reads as TGTGCCAGCAGCCTCAGATCTGACTATGGCTACACCTTC.

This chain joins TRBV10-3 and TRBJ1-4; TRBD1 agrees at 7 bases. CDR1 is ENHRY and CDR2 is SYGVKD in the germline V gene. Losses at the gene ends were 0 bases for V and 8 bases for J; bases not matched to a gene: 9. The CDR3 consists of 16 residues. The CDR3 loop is CAISESKGATGEKLFF. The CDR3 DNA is TGTGCCATCAGTGAGTCGAAGGGGGCGACCGGGGAAAAACTGTTTTTT.